This record concerns one T cell receptor beta chain sequence. Sequencing relied on a cDNA template that was reverse transcribed from extracted RNA. TCRdb's table, derived via immunoSEQ multiplex PCR, lists solely in-frame clones and lacks some. The data show approximately 150,000 clones, roughly 50% seen once. These data belong to a study of CD8+ T cells in alopecia areata. Across the study: Tofacitinib ran 6 to 18 months, followed by 6 months off drug.

The CDR3 totals 17 residues. With V trimmed by 4 bases and J by 6 bases, 10 bases remained unmatched. The germline V gene encodes CDR1 SGHAT and CDR2 FQDESV (reference sequence). This clonotype was sampled from a human donor with alopecia areata. V gene TRBV11-1 combines with J gene TRBJ2-1, with 12 bases matching TRBD1. Sequencing was done on a sample of CD4+ T cells sorted from blood. CDR3 amino acids: CASSSAEGQGAFNEQFF. The CDR3 coding sequence is TGTGCCAGCAGCTCAGCGGAGGGACAGGGGGCCTTCAATGAGCAGTTCTTC.